The 25 T cell receptor beta chains given below trace back to one sample, sequenced in a study of T cells in Graves' hyperthyroidism and ophthalmopathy. Amplified TCR beta CDR3 regions derived from RNA transcripts. During a first-round RT-PCR of the TCR CDR3, the HTBI primer set was used. TCRdb re-called the multiplex PCR reads through MiXCR, storing one row per CDR3 protein. The sample comprises 500,000 to 750,000 distinct CDR3 sequences, 15% to 18% of which are singletons, and roughly 6.6% rests with the top ten. Sequenced: blood. These receptors all come from a woman aged 25 to 39 with Graves' hyperthyroidism.

In this sample, this clonotype turned up a few times. This chain uses TRBV10-3 with TRBJ2-7, with D perhaps matching TRBD1 (6 bases). The CDR3 spans 13 residues. CDR1 and CDR2 (germline): ENHRY, SYGVKD. Trimming cost V 8 bases and J 0 bases, with 11 bases left between them. The CDR3 loop reads CAIGKDSSYEQYF. As DNA, the CDR3 is TGTGCCATCGGGAAGGACAGCTCCTACGAGCAGTACTTC.

To note about this clonotype: A much larger clone sits a single nucleotide away, making a read error possible. The chain couples TRBV18 to TRBJ2-5; TRBD1 matches 9 bases. J gave up 7 bases and V 8 bases, and 8 bases lay outside the gene matches. This CDR3 is 13 amino acids long. Germline assignment: CDR1 KGHSH and CDR2 LQKENI. CDR3 sequence reads: CASPGPDRGTQYF. The CDR3 nucleotides read TGTGCCAGCCCAGGTCCGGACAGGGGGACCCAGTACTTC.

The sample holds many counts of this clonotype. The chain combines TRBV28 with TRBJ2-3, with no clear D. The CDR3 totals 13 residues. The germline V gene encodes CDR1 MDHEN and CDR2 SYDVKM. V was trimmed by 5 bases and J by 2 bases, leaving 8 bases between them. CDR3 region: CASSPHYTDTQYF. The CDR3, as DNA: TGTGCCAGCAGTCCCCACTACACAGATACGCAGTATTTT.

This clonotype was seen many times. The chain joins TRBV5-1 to TRBJ2-2; 14 bases match TRBD2. Germline-derived CDR1 and CDR2 are SGHRS and YFSETQ. CDR3 length equals 16 residues. The J segment lost 5 bases and the V segment lost 3 bases, leaving 3 bases of the junction unmatched. CDR3 protein: CASSWGLAGETGELFF. The CDR3 nucleotides are TGCGCCAGCAGCTGGGGACTAGCGGGAGAAACCGGGGAGCTGTTTTTT. Drawing the rest from reference TRBV5-1 and TRBJ2-2, the complete variable domain is KAGVTQTPRYLIKTRGQQVTLSCSPISGHRSVSWYQQTPGQGLQFLFEYFSETQRNKGNFPGRFSGRQFSNSRSEMNVSTLELGDSALYLCASSWGLAGETGELFFGEGSRLTVL.

Notes on this clonotype: A clone one base away is much larger, so this may be a read error. The genes are TRBV5-4 and TRBJ1-1, with 10 nucleotides matching TRBD1. This CDR3 is built from 14 residues. CDR1 and CDR2 (germline): SGHNT, YYREEE (reference sequence). In nucleotides, the CDR3 is TGTGCCGGCAGCTTGGACAGGGGGAAGACTGAAGCTTTCTTT. It is translated as CAGSLDRGKTEAFF.

A remark on this clonotype: A much larger clone sits a single nucleotide away, making a read error possible. The conserved closing phenylalanine or tryptophan is absent in this CDR3, likely reflecting a read error. This rearrangement joins TRBV5-1 to TRBJ2-7; D gene ambiguous. V lost 0 bases, J lost 0 bases, and 10 bases lay in between. There are 15 residues in the CDR3. From germline, CDR1 is SGHRS and CDR2 YFSETQ. CDR3 protein: CASSLAMSSSYEQYS. DNA of the CDR3: TGCGCCAGCAGCTTGGCCATGTCAAGCTCCTACGAGCAGTACTCC.

This clonotype was seen more than once but under ten times. The genes are TRBV30 and TRBJ2-7; D remains ambiguous. The CDR3 sequence is 11 residues long. CDR1 and CDR2 from the germline V gene are GTSNPN and SVGIG (reference sequence). Between the trimmed V and J ends, which lost 3 bases and 3 bases, there was a span of 6 bases. The DNA of the CDR3 is TGTGCCTGGAGCACTTACTACGAGCAGTACTTC. Its protein product is CAWSTYYEQYF.

The V and J genes are TRBV6-1 and TRBJ1-4; a possible D gene is TRBD1 (6 bases). This CDR3 is 13 amino acids long. Germline-derived CDR1 and CDR2 are MNHNS and SASEGT. Trimming stripped 9 bases from V and 8 bases from J, with 16 bases between. The CDR3: CASGGGGTEKLFF. The CDR3 DNA sequence: TGTGCCAGTGGAGGGGGAGGGACGGAAAAACTGTTTTTT.

The rearrangement uses TRBV6-1 and TRBJ2-6; D gene uncertain. CDR1 and CDR2 (germline): MNHNS, SASEGT. V gave up 5 bases and J gave up 4 bases, with 21 bases separating them. This CDR3 has 18 residues. The CDR3 sequence: CASSSRKTLLAGANVLTF. CDR3 DNA: TGTGCCAGCAGTTCCCGTAAGACCCTCTTGGCCGGGGCCAACGTCCTGACTTTC.

The rearrangement uses TRBV6-2 or TRBV6-3 and TRBJ2-7; D might be TRBD1 or TRBD2, each matching 5 bases. The CDR3 runs 13 residues. Germline loops: CDR1 MNHEY, CDR2 SVGEGT. V lost 8 bases, J lost 7 bases, and 18 bases lay in between. For the CDR3, the DNA is TGTGCCAGCCTACCCGGGACCCCCGGGGAGCAGTACTTC. This gives the protein CASLPGTPGEQYF.

This clonotype was seen repeatedly, ten times or more. This rearrangement joins TRBV7-2 to TRBJ2-3, with TRBD2 identical over 7 bases. V shed 2 bases, J shed 1 base, and the junction held 6 bases outside the gene matches. The V gene's germline CDR1 is SGHTA and CDR2 FQGNSA. CDR3 length equals 16 residues. CDR3 coding DNA: TGTGCCAGCAGCTTAAGCCTAGCGGACCGCACAGATACGCAGTATTTT. The encoded protein is CASSLSLADRTDTQYF.

This clonotype was counted a few times. The chain links TRBV3-1 to TRBJ2-2, with 8 positions matching TRBD2. The CDR3 length is 17 residues. The V and J ends lost 0 bases and 4 bases, in that order; junction bases with no gene match: 7. CDR1 LGHDT and CDR2 YNNKEL come from the germline V gene (reference sequence). The CDR3 coding sequence is TGTGCCAGCAGCCAAGAAAGGGGCGGGAGGACCACCGGGGAGCTGTTTTTT. This translates into CASSQERGGRTTGELFF.

This clonotype was picked up many times. The V and J genes are TRBV12-3 or TRBV12-4 and TRBJ2-2; perhaps TRBD1 as D (5 bases). Trimming shortened V by 7 bases and J by 5 bases, and 20 bases separated the two germline ends. The CDR3 contains 16 residues. This chain's CDR3 is CASNVGRRWATGELFF. The CDR3 DNA reads as TGTGCCAGCAATGTGGGGCGGCGCTGGGCGACCGGGGAGCTGTTTTTT.

This clonotype occurred a few times. This chain uses TRBV19 with TRBJ1-1, with 10 bases identical to TRBD1. V shed 1 base and J 7 bases; nucleotides not matched to a gene: 12. CDR3 length equals 17 residues. The germline CDR1 and CDR2 sequences are LNHDA and SQIVND (reference sequence). For the CDR3, the DNA is TGTGCCAGTAGTATAGTAGGAGACAGGGGGCGACGTAATGAAGCTTTCTTT. The encoded protein is CASSIVGDRGRRNEAFF.

Remarks on this clonotype: One junction end disagrees with the germline gene, perhaps due to a read error. The chain carries TRBV7-2 and TRBJ2-3, with D perhaps matching TRBD2 (5 bases). The germline V gene encodes CDR1 SGHTA and CDR2 FQGNSA. This CDR3 contains 16 residues. This CDR3 is CASSLGVGASTDTRYF. The DNA for the CDR3 is TGTGCCAGCAGCTTAGGGGTCGGAGCTAGCACAGATACGCGGTATTTT.

This clonotype was recorded at least ten times. The chain combines TRBV12-5 with TRBJ2-7, with 8 bases lining up with TRBD1. In germline, CDR1 is LGHNT, CDR2 FRNRAP. J lost 4 bases, V lost 7 bases, and 9 bases had no gene match. The CDR3 is 14 amino acids. CDR3: CASAQDRVGYEQYF. In nucleotides, the CDR3 is TGTGCTAGTGCCCAGGACAGGGTCGGGTACGAGCAGTACTTC.

Regarding this clonotype: A much larger clone differs by one base, so this may be a read error. CDR3 loop: CASRGGGSGRSGQFF. The DNA of the CDR3 is TGTGCCAGCAGAGGCGGTGGTAGCGGGAGAAGTGGGCAGTTCTTC. This chain joins TRBV28 and TRBJ2-1, with 9 bases matching TRBD2. The CDR3 runs to 15 residues. V was clipped by 6 bases and J by 12 bases; unmatched bases: 15. CDR1 and CDR2 (germline): MDHEN, SYDVKM.

This chain connects TRBV25-1 to TRBJ1-4; D uncertain. CDR1 and CDR2 from the germline V gene are MGHDK and SYGVNS. With 2 bases removed from V and 3 bases from J, the gap between germline ends came to 10 bases. The CDR3 loop spans 15 amino acids. The CDR3 region is CASSESGLPNEKLFF. The CDR3 DNA sequence: TGTGCCAGCAGTGAAAGCGGGCTCCCTAATGAAAAACTGTTTTTT.

The rearrangement links TRBV6-2 or TRBV6-3 to TRBJ1-1; a weak D match, TRBD1 (6 bases). The CDR3 is 15 amino acids. The germline V gene has CDR1 MNHEY and CDR2 SVGEGT. Trimming shortened V by 4 bases and J by 6 bases, and 18 bases separated the two germline ends. The CDR3 bases are TGTGCCAGCAGTTCCAACAGGGCTTTGAGAGCTGAAGCTTTCTTT. This translates into CASSSNRALRAEAFF.

This clonotype occurred a few times. The J gene is TRBJ1-2, the V gene TRBV7-9; D remains unclear. In germline, CDR1 is SEHNR, CDR2 FQNEAQ (reference sequence). The CDR3 has 14 amino acids. V lost 5 bases and J lost 3, with 13 bases in between. CDR3 region: CASSASGSHYGYTF. DNA of the CDR3: TGTGCCAGCAGCGCTTCCGGGTCCCACTATGGCTACACCTTC.

This clonotype was observed at least ten times. The V and J genes are TRBV28 and TRBJ1-6; D might be TRBD1 (5 bases). CDR3 length equals 13 residues. V was cut by 7 bases and J by 10 bases, with 14 bases left in between. CDR1 and CDR2 from the germline V gene are MDHEN and SYDVKM. The CDR3 DNA reads TGTGCCAGCACCTTCCCGGGGGAGTCACCCCTCCACTTT. It is translated as CASTFPGESPLHF.

This clonotype was seen a few times. The chain carries TRBV6-1 and TRBJ1-6; TRBD1 matches 7 bases. J gave up 15 bases and V 5 bases, and 19 bases lay outside the gene matches. Germline-derived CDR1 and CDR2 are MNHNS and SASEGT. This CDR3 is 16 amino acids long. Written as DNA, the CDR3 is TGTGCCAGCAGTATCATACAGGGGACAAGGAACTCGGGCCTCCACTTT. It encodes CASSIIQGTRNSGLHF.

This clonotype was found many times. The chain carries TRBV20-1 and TRBJ2-1, with TRBD2 matching 11 bases. The CDR3 is 15 amino acids. Trimming at V came to 6 bases and at J to 7 bases, leaving 11 bases not matched to a gene. Germline V gene lookup returns CDR1 DFQATT and CDR2 SNEGSKA (reference sequence). For the CDR3, the DNA is TGCAGTGCGAGCTCCCAGGGGACTAGCGGAAATGAGCAGTTCTTC. This gives the protein CSASSQGTSGNEQFF.

Of note for this clonotype: This may come from a read error, since a much larger clone is one base off. This chain joins TRBV30 and TRBJ1-5; weak D call: TRBD1 (5 bases). CDR3 length: 13 residues. Germline loops: CDR1 GTSNPN, CDR2 SVGIG (reference sequence). Trimming pared 5 bases from V and 7 bases from J, leaving 15 bases between. Here the CDR3 reads CAWDTGLEQPQHF. CDR3 DNA: TGTGCCTGGGACACAGGACTGGAACAGCCCCAGCATTTT.

This clonotype appeared many times. This sequence joins TRBV12-3 or TRBV12-4 and TRBJ2-2; D gene ambiguous. The CDR3 contains 14 residues. V lost 0 bases to trimming and J lost 7 bases, with 9 bases between them. The CDR3 nucleotides are TGTGCCAGCAGTTTAGCGGGAAGCATCGGGGAGCTGTTTTTT. It is translated as CASSLAGSIGELFF.